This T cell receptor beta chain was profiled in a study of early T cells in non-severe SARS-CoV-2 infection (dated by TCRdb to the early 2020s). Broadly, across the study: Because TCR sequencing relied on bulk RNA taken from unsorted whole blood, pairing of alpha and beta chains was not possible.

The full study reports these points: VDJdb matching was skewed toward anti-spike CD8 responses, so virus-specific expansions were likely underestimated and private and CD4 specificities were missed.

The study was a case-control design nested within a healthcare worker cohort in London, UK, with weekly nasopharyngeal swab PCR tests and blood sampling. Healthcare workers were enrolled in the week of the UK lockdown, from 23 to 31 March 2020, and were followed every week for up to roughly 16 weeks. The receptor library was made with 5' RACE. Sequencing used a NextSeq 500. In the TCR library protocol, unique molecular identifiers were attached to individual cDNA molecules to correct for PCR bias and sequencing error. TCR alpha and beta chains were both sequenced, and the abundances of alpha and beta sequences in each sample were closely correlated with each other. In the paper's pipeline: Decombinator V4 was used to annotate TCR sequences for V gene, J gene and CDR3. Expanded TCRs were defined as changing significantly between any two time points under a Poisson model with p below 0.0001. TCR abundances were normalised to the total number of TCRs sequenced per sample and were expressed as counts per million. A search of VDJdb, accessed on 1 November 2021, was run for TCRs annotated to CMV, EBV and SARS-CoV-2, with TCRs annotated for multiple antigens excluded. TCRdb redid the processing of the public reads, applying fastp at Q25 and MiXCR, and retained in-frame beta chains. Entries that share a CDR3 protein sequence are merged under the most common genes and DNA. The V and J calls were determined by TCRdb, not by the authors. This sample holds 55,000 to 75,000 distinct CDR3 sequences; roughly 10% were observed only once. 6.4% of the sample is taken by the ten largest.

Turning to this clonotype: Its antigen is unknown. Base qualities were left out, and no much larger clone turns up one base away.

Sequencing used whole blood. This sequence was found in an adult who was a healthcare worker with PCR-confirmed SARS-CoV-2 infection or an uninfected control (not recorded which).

The bases are TGCAGTGCTAGGACTAGCGGGAATGAGCAGTTCTTC. Translated, it gives CSARTSGNEQFF. The rearranged segments are TRBV20-1 and TRBJ2-1, and TRBD2 matches 10 of the central bases. The CDR3 goes from the cysteine to the phenylalanine over 12 residues. Of all the DNA, just the CDR3 is kept, 36 bases in frame from base 1. The germline V gene encodes CDR1 DFQATT and CDR2 SNEGSKA (reference sequence). V lost 3 bases and J lost 7 bases, and the count of bases not matched to a germline gene is 0.